These 21 T cell receptor beta chains were all obtained from the same sample, sequenced in a study of control samples from healthy donors and cancer patients. Profiled with immunoSEQ multiplex PCR; TCRdb holds only in-frame clones, not every one. This table has 150,000 or so clones, 92% appearing once. Sample: blood. The receptors derive from a woman in her twenties or thirties in good health.

In its sample, this clone was seen a few times. The chain uses TRBV28 and TRBJ1-1; TRBD1 aligns across 7 bases. Trimming at V came to 4 bases and at J to 6 bases, leaving 5 bases not matched to a gene. Germline CDR1 MDHEN, CDR2 SYDVKM. The CDR3 sequence is 13 residues long. Written as DNA, the CDR3 is TGTGCCAGCAGTTGGGGGACAGCGCCTGAAGCTTTCTTT. Amino acid sequence: CASSWGTAPEAFF.

This clone was recorded once. The V and J genes are TRBV15 and TRBJ2-5; D gene unclear. Germline V gene sequence: CDR1 LNHNV, CDR2 YYDKDF (reference sequence). This CDR3 has 12 amino acids. Trimming pared 3 bases from V and 3 bases from J, leaving 5 bases between. The CDR3 DNA follows: TGTGCCACCAGCAGTACGGAAGAGACCCAGTACTTC. Protein sequence: CATSSTEETQYF.

V and J are TRBV19 and TRBJ2-3; D gene unclear. Trimming took 1 base from V and 6 from J, leaving 14 bases between them. This CDR3 has 15 amino acids. CDR1 and CDR2 from the germline V gene are LNHDA and SQIVND (reference sequence). CDR3 DNA: TGTGCCAGTAGTATAGTCCACGATCTGGGGGATACGCAGTATTTT. It translates to CASSIVHDLGDTQYF.

The chain is built from TRBV6-5 and TRBJ2-3; D is unresolved. Germline CDR1 and CDR2: MNHEY and SVGAGI. This CDR3 comprises 12 residues. Trimming took off 5 bases at V and 6 bases at J, with 9 bases between the two ends. The chain's CDR3 is CASSSWGDTQYF. The CDR3 DNA reads as TGTGCCAGCAGTAGCTGGGGTGATACGCAGTATTTT.

V usage is TRBV3-1 (or the pseudogene TRBV3-2) and J usage is TRBJ1-2; 12 nucleotides line up with TRBD1. V gave up 2 bases and J gave up 4 bases; unmatched junction bases: 2. Germline V lookup: CDR1 LGHDT, CDR2 YNNKEL (reference sequence). The CDR3 contains 15 residues. The CDR3 DNA reads as TGTGCCAGCAGCCAAACGGGACAGGGGGCCTATGGCTACACCTTC. Amino acids: CASSQTGQGAYGYTF.

The J gene is TRBJ2-3, the V gene TRBV5-1, with 13 bases matching TRBD2. V dropped 1 base and J dropped 1; count of bases not matched to a gene: 0. This CDR3 region has 16 residues. Germline CDR1 is SGHRS and CDR2 is YFSETQ. The CDR3 loop is CASSLTSGRGTDTQYF. The CDR3 DNA follows: TGCGCCAGCAGCTTGACTAGCGGGAGGGGCACAGATACGCAGTATTTT.

The chain has TRBV29-1 and TRBJ2-4; D remains ambiguous. V lost 2 bases to trimming and J lost 9 bases, with 17 bases between them. Looked up from germline, CDR1 is SQVTM and CDR2 is ANQGSEA. This CDR3 spans 14 amino acids. The chain's CDR3 is CSVEYADLEGIQYF. DNA of the CDR3: TGCAGCGTTGAATACGCCGACTTAGAAGGCATTCAGTACTTC.

This chain connects TRBV5-8 to TRBJ1-2; 7 nucleotides agree with TRBD1. The V gene end was trimmed by 4 bases and the J gene end by 4 bases; junction bases not matched to a gene: 10. The CDR3 length is 15 residues. In germline, CDR1 is SGHTS, CDR2 YDEGEE. CDR3 in DNA: TGTGCCAGCAGCGAAGGCCAGGGGGTTTTCTATGGCTACACCTTC. Translated: CASSEGQGVFYGYTF. Full variable domain (outside the CDR3, taken from reference TRBV5-8 and TRBJ1-2): EAGVTQSPTHLIKTRGQQATLRCSPISGHTSVYWYQQALGLGLQFLLWYDEGEERNRGNFPPRFSGRQFPNYSSELNVNALELEDSALYLCASSEGQGVFYGYTFGSGTRLTVV.

The chain has TRBV7-9 and TRBJ1-5; D is undetermined. The length of the CDR3 is 12 residues. Trimming pared 1 base from V and 9 bases from J, leaving 7 bases between. The germline gives CDR1 SEHNR, CDR2 FQNEAQ (reference sequence). The CDR3 spells CASSLDVGPQHF. CDR3 sequence (DNA): TGTGCCAGCAGCTTAGATGTGGGGCCCCAGCATTTT.

The chain recombines TRBV6-5 with TRBJ2-2, with D possibly being TRBD2 (5 bases). V was cut by 8 bases and J by 3 bases, with 10 bases left in between. This CDR3 contains 13 residues. CDR1 and CDR2 (germline): MNHEY, SVGAGI. The CDR3 reads CASRGEYTGELFF. In nucleotides, the CDR3 is TGTGCCAGCCGGGGAGAATACACCGGGGAGCTGTTTTTT.

The chain links TRBV10-3 to TRBJ2-3; D assignment may be TRBD1 or TRBD2 (5 bases each). Germline V gives CDR1 ENHRY, CDR2 SYGVKD. This CDR3 contains 16 residues. V was cut by 0 bases and J by 1 base, with 11 bases left in between. CDR3 bases: TGTGCCATCAGTGAGTCACGGGTGGGACGCACAGATACGCAGTATTTT. Protein: CAISESRVGRTDTQYF.

The gene calls are TRBV28 and TRBJ2-3, with a weak D call TRBD2 (5 bases). V shed 7 bases and J shed 4 bases, with 18 bases lying between them. Per germline, CDR1 MDHEN and CDR2 SYDVKM. The CDR3 loop spans 15 amino acids. CDR3 bases: TGTGCCAGCACCCGAGCGGACGCTTGGGCAGATACGCAGTATTTT. Its protein product is CASTRADAWADTQYF.

This chain connects TRBV7-2 to TRBJ1-1; 7 bases fit TRBD1. J was trimmed by 1 base and V by 1 base; bases with no gene match: 3. The V gene's germline CDR1 is SGHTA and CDR2 FQGNSA. CDR3 length equals 15 residues. The DNA of the CDR3 is TGTGCCAGCAGCTTAGTGGCAGGGGGGAACACTGAAGCTTTCTTT. Translating gives CASSLVAGGNTEAFF.

CDR3 nucleotides: TGTGCCAGCAGCAAGGGCCGTCTAGCGGGAGCACTCAATGAGCAGTTCTTC. It specifies CASSKGRLAGALNEQFF. V and J are TRBV27 and TRBJ2-1; 10 bases fit TRBD2. The trim removed 6 bases at V and 6 bases at J, leaving 14 bases unmatched. Germline V lookup: CDR1 MNHEY, CDR2 SMNVEV (reference sequence). This CDR3 is built from 17 residues.

The chain uses TRBV25-1 and TRBJ2-1; the D is unclear. The CDR3 extends over 11 amino acids. Germline V gives CDR1 MGHDK, CDR2 SYGVNS. Trimming cost V 6 bases and J 8 bases, with 8 bases left between them. The CDR3 loop reads CASSDLHEQFF. CDR3 coding DNA: TGTGCCAGCAGCGATTTACATGAGCAGTTCTTC.

The sample holds a few counts of this clone. The gene calls are TRBV2 and TRBJ1-5; 7 bases line up with TRBD1. This CDR3 has 15 residues. Trimming cost V 8 bases and J 7 bases; bases outside gene matches: 14. Germline V gene lookup returns CDR1 SNHLY and CDR2 FYNNEI. The CDR3 is CASALQGGARQPQHF. Written as DNA, the CDR3 is TGTGCCAGCGCCCTCCAGGGGGGGGCGAGGCAGCCCCAGCATTTT.

This clone has more than one count but fewer than ten. This chain joins TRBV18 and TRBJ1-5; 9 bases align to TRBD1. The CDR3 consists of 17 residues. Unmatched junction bases numbered 9, after V lost 6 bases and J lost 0 bases. The germline CDR1 and CDR2 sequences are KGHSH and LQKENI. The CDR3 nucleotides read TGTGCCAGCTCCGGACAGGGGAGGACTAATAGCAATCAGCCCCAGCATTTT. It specifies CASSGQGRTNSNQPQHF.

This chain joins TRBV6-5 and TRBJ1-2; perhaps TRBD1 as D (5 bases). Trimming left V 2 bases short and J 12 bases short, with 16 bases between. The length of the CDR3 is 13 residues. Germline V gene sequence: CDR1 MNHEY, CDR2 SVGAGI. CDR3 sequence: CASSYAPGRGHTF. The CDR3 DNA reads TGTGCCAGCAGTTACGCCCCGGGGCGAGGCCACACCTTC.

The chain has TRBV4-1 and TRBJ2-5; 13 bases match TRBD2. The CDR3 spans 19 residues. Germline CDR1 reads MGHRA; CDR2 reads YSYEKL. V gave up 0 bases and J gave up 5 bases; unmatched junction bases: 12. The CDR3 DNA is TGCGCCAGCAGCCAAGATAGTGGAACTAGCGGGAGGGCCCTGGAGACCCAGTACTTC. It encodes CASSQDSGTSGRALETQYF.

The sample holds one count of this clone. The chain has TRBV27 and TRBJ2-7; 7 bases map to TRBD1. The CDR3 totals 15 residues. V dropped 5 bases and J dropped 5; count of bases not matched to a gene: 12. Germline CDR1 is MNHEY and CDR2 is SMNVEV (reference sequence). CDR3 protein: CASSLGTVPLHEQYF. The CDR3 nucleotides read TGTGCCAGCAGTCTAGGGACAGTCCCTCTCCACGAGCAGTACTTC.

The chain joins TRBV18 to TRBJ1-3, with 10 bases lining up with TRBD1. J gave up 3 bases and V 0 bases, and 2 bases lay outside the gene matches. The germline V gene encodes CDR1 KGHSH and CDR2 LQKENI. This CDR3 spans 16 amino acids. CDR3 DNA: TGTGCCAGCTCACCACCGGGACAGGGGTTTGGAAACACCATATATTTT. It specifies CASSPPGQGFGNTIYF. Using reference TRBV18 and TRBJ1-3 for the parts outside the CDR3, the full variable domain is NAGVMQNPRHLVRRRGQEARLRCSPMKGHSHVYWYRQLPEEGLKFMVYLQKENIIDESGMPKERFSAEFPKEGPSILRIQQVVRGDSAAYFCASSPPGQGFGNTIYFGEGSWLTVV.